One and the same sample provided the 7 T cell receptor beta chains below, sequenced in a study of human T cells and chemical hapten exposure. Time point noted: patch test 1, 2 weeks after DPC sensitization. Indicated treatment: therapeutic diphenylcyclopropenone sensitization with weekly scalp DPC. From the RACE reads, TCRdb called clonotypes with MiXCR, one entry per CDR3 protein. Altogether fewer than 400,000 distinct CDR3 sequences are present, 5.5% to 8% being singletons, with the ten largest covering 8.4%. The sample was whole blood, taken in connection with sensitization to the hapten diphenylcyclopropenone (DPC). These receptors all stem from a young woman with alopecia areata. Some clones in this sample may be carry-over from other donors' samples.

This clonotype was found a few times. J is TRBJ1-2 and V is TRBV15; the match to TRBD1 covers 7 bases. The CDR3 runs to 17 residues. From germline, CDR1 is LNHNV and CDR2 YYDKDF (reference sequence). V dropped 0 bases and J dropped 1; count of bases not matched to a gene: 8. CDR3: CATSRDLGTDLNYGYTF. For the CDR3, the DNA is TGTGCCACCAGCAGAGATTTAGGGACAGACCTTAACTATGGCTACACCTTC.

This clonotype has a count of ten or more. The CDR3 region has the DNA TGTGCCAGCAGCCAAGATCCGGGCAGGTCCGGAAGCACTGAAGCTTTCTTT. Its translation is CASSQDPGRSGSTEAFF. The rearrangement uses TRBV3-1 and TRBJ1-1; no clear D gene. The CDR3 runs 17 residues. CDR1 LGHDT and CDR2 YNNKEL come from the germline V gene (reference sequence). Trimming removed 0 bases at V and 4 bases at J, with 18 bases between.

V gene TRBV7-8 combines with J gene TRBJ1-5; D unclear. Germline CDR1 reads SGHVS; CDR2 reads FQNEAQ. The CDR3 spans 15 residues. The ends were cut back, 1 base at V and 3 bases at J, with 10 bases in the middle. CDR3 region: CASSLGGSPNQPQHF. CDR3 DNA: TGTGCCAGCAGCTTAGGAGGGTCCCCCAATCAGCCCCAGCATTTT.

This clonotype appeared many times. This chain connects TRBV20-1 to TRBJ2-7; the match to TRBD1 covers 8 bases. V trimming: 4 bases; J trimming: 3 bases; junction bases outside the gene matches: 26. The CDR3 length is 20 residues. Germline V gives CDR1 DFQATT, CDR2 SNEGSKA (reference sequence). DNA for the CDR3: TGCAGTGCTATCGGTCCTCAACAAGGGACAGGCTCTCGGGCTAGCTACGAGCAGTACTTC. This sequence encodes CSAIGPQQGTGSRASYEQYF.

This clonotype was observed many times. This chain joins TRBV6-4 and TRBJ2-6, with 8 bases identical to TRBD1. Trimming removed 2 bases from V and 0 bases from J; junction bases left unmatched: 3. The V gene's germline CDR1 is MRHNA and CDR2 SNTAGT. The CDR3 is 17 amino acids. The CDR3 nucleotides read TGTGCCAGCAGTGACAAAACAGGGGGCTCTGGGGCCAACGTCCTGACTTTC. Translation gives CASSDKTGGSGANVLTF.

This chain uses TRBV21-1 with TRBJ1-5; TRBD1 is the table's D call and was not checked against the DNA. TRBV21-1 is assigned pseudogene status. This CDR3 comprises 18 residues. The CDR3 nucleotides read TGTGCCAGCAGCACACACACCCTATCGACAGGGTCCAATCAGCCCCAGCATTTT. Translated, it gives CASSTHTLSTGSNQPQHF.

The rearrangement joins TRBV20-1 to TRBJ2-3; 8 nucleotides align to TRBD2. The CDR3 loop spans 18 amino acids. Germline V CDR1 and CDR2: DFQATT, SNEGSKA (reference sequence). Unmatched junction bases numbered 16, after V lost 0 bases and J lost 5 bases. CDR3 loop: CSARDSTAGGGGGDTQYF. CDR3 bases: TGCAGTGCTAGAGATAGCACCGCCGGGGGGGGCGGTGGAGATACGCAGTATTTT.